Listed below are T cell receptor beta chains from one sample, sequenced in a study of T cells in Graves' hyperthyroidism and ophthalmopathy. TCRdb recomputed calls from the multiplex PCR reads with MiXCR, one row per CDR3 protein. The repertoire holds about 380,000 distinct CDR3 sequences, with approximately 15% as singletons. Sequencing used blood. These receptors were collected from a woman aged 55-69 years with Graves' hyperthyroidism. Both conserved end residues are part of each CDR3. The D gene is left open where the match is weak. Rows may omit the clone size; those that give it use once, few, many or a size class.

clone_size	v_call	j_call	d_call	cdr3_aa	cdr3_nt
few	TRBV15	TRBJ2-6	.	CATRISGANVLTF	TGTGCCACCAGGATCTCTGGGGCCAACGTCCTGACTTTC
many	TRBV12-3/TRBV12-4	TRBJ2-1	TRBD2	CASTLTGVAGTSRNEQFF	TGTGCCAGCACCCTCACGGGTGTAGCGGGGACCTCCCGCAATGAGCAGTTCTTC
few	TRBV9	TRBJ2-1	TRBD2	CASSVSSGGLEDNEQFF	TGTGCCAGCAGCGTAAGTTCTGGGGGACTAGAAGACAATGAGCAGTTCTTC
many	TRBV11-2	TRBJ2-3	TRBD2	CASSLGPLAGTDTQYF	TGTGCCAGCAGCTTAGGCCCACTAGCGGGAACAGATACGCAGTATTTT
.	TRBV19	TRBJ1-6	.	CASSPGTPSYNSPLHF	TGTGCCAGTAGTCCGGGGACACCGTCCTATAATTCACCCCTCCACTTT
many	TRBV7-3	TRBJ2-1	.	CASSLTMGGEQFF	TGTGCCAGCAGCTTAACTATGGGAGGTGAGCAGTTCTTC
.	TRBV12-3/TRBV12-4	TRBJ1-4	.	CASSSGSLNEKLFF	TGTGCCAGCAGTTCCGGGTCCCTTAATGAAAAACTGTTTTTT
many	TRBV5-1	TRBJ2-1	TRBD1	CASSLQGAGSYNEQFF	TGCGCCAGCAGCCTACAGGGGGCAGGGTCCTACAATGAGCAGTTCTTC
.	TRBV11-2	TRBJ2-1	.	CASSLYTSNEQFF	TGTGCCAGCAGCCTCTACACTAGCAATGAGCAGTTCTTC
few	TRBV19	TRBJ2-2	TRBD2	CASSILASGNTGELFF	TGTGCCAGTAGTATTCTGGCTAGCGGCAACACCGGGGAGCTGTTTTTT
few	TRBV7-9	TRBJ1-1	.	CASSSSRVAEAFF	TGTGCCAGCAGCTCGAGCAGGGTCGCTGAAGCTTTCTTT
many	TRBV20-1	TRBJ2-1	.	CSAESPGTEQFF	TGCAGTGCCGAATCACCCGGGACCGAGCAGTTCTTC
once	TRBV6-1	TRBJ1-2	.	CASSEIGLANYGYTF	TGTGCCAGCAGTGAAATAGGACTCGCTAACTATGGCTACACCTTC
few	TRBV19	TRBJ1-1	.	CASSIGTRGVNTEAFF	TGTGCCAGTAGTATCGGGACAAGGGGGGTGAACACTGAAGCTTTCTTT
many	TRBV5-1	TRBJ2-1	TRBD2	CASSQVRGGKDEQFF	TGCGCCAGCAGTCAAGTGCGGGGGGGGAAGGATGAGCAGTTCTTC
.	TRBV28	TRBJ1-6	TRBD1	CASTGEGARGNSPLHF	TGTGCCAGCACCGGAGAGGGGGCGCGGGGAAATTCACCCCTCCACTTT
many	TRBV27	TRBJ2-7	TRBD1	CASSRAGGIYEQYF	TGTGCCAGCAGTAGGGCAGGGGGTATCTACGAGCAGTACTTC
many	TRBV2	TRBJ2-1	.	CASSELRTQEQFF	TGTGCCAGCAGTGAACTAAGGACTCAGGAGCAGTTCTTC
many	TRBV24-1	TRBJ2-3	.	CATSDFSRSGTDTQYF	TGTGCCACCAGTGATTTTTCCAGGTCAGGCACAGATACGCAGTATTTT
.	TRBV12-5	TRBJ1-6	.	CASGFRAGSNSPLHF	TGTGCTAGTGGTTTTAGAGCAGGGAGCAACTCACCCCTCCACTTT
many	TRBV3-1	TRBJ1-2	.	CASSQAEGRYGYTF	TGTGCCAGCAGCCAAGCCGAAGGGCGCTATGGCTACACCTTC
few	TRBV14	TRBJ2-7	TRBD2	CASSQDLAGGSYEQYF	TGTGCCAGCAGCCAAGATCTAGCGGGGGGCTCCTACGAGCAGTACTTC
few	TRBV19	TRBJ1-2	.	CASRSDSAYGYTF	TGTGCCAGTAGGTCGGACAGTGCCTATGGCTACACCTTC
.	TRBV11-3	TRBJ1-2	.	CASRRTRHGYTF	TGTGCCAGCAGGCGGACAAGACATGGCTACACCTTC
.	TRBV5-1	TRBJ2-7	.	CASSLVAETSYEQYF	TGCGCCAGCAGCTTGGTAGCGGAGACTTCCTACGAGCAGTACTTC
many	TRBV7-2	TRBJ2-1	TRBD2	CASSFQGLDDEQFF	TGTGCCAGCAGCTTCCAGGGACTAGACGATGAGCAGTTCTTC
many	TRBV18	TRBJ2-1	TRBD2	CASSPEGTTSYNEQFF	TGTGCCAGCTCACCGGAAGGGACTACTTCCTACAATGAGCAGTTCTTC
many	TRBV12-3/TRBV12-4	TRBJ2-7	TRBD2	CASSQHPGLAGFYEQYF	TGTGCCAGCAGTCAGCACCCGGGACTAGCGGGATTCTACGAGCAGTACTTC
.	TRBV12-3/TRBV12-4	TRBJ2-7	.	CASTSTNYHEQYF	TGTGCCAGCACCTCGACAAATTACCACGAGCAGTACTTC
few	TRBV19	TRBJ1-1	TRBD1	CASSLRTGGDTEAFF	TGTGCCAGTAGTCTCCGGACAGGGGGAGACACTGAAGCTTTCTTT
once	TRBV30	TRBJ1-5	.	CAWSDLSNQSQHF	TGTGCCTGGAGTGACCTTAGCAATCAGTCCCAGCATTTT
many	TRBV7-9	TRBJ2-3	TRBD1	CASSPGTGDTDTQYF	TGTGCCAGCAGCCCTGGGACAGGGGACACAGATACGCAGTATTTT
many	TRBV5-1	TRBJ1-2	.	CASSLDVGGYTF	TGCGCCAGCAGCTTGGATGTAGGTGGCTACACCTTC
many	TRBV30	TRBJ2-1	.	CAWTLMLGEQFF	TGTGCCTGGACGTTAATGTTGGGTGAGCAGTTCTTC
few	TRBV7-9	TRBJ2-5	TRBD1	CASRSAAQGEETQYF	TGTGCCAGCAGATCAGCGGCACAGGGGGAAGAGACCCAGTACTTC
many	TRBV6-1	TRBJ1-3	TRBD1	CASSWGQGVRDGNTIYF	TGTGCCAGCAGTTGGGGACAGGGAGTCCGGGACGGGAACACCATATATTTT
.	TRBV6-1	TRBJ1-2	TRBD1	CASSPLTGDVPTF	TGTGCCAGCAGTCCCCTGACAGGGGACGTCCCCACCTTC
many	TRBV28	TRBJ1-2	.	CASSFRGLGYTF	TGTGCCAGCAGTTTTCGAGGGTTAGGCTACACCTTC
.	TRBV29-1	TRBJ2-6	.	CSVEDASSENSGANVLTF	TGCAGCGTTGAAGACGCAAGCTCCGAAAACTCTGGGGCCAACGTCCTGACTTTC
many	TRBV6-5	TRBJ1-1	.	CASSYSIATGGNTEAFF	TGTGCCAGCAGTTACTCGATTGCAACAGGAGGGAACACTGAAGCTTTCTTT
many	TRBV7-8	TRBJ2-5	.	CASSLAPGWMETQYF	TGTGCCAGCAGCTTAGCTCCGGGTTGGATGGAGACCCAGTACTTC
many	TRBV2	TRBJ2-3	TRBD2	CASSPRGGSSDTQYF	TGTGCCAGCAGCCCCCGGGGCGGGAGTTCAGATACGCAGTATTTT